These 17 T cell receptor beta chains share one sample of origin, sequenced in a study of OX40 agonist ivuxolimab in advanced cancers. Using immunoSEQ multiplex PCR, the repertoire was profiled, and TCRdb retains in-frame clones only, with some absent. The table has 15,000 to 20,000 clones, about 85% seen once. The sequenced sample was CD4+ or CD8+ T cells sorted from blood, obtained in a trial of the OX40 agonist ivuxolimab. These receptor sequences come from an adult with an advanced solid tumor such as melanoma, head and neck, liver or kidney cancer.

V is TRBV6-1 and J is TRBJ2-1; D is unresolved. The ends were cut back, 5 bases at V and 1 base at J, with 9 bases in the middle. There are 14 residues in the CDR3. The germline V gene encodes CDR1 MNHNS and CDR2 SASEGT. CDR3 in amino acids: CASSRTPSYNEQFF. Written as DNA, the CDR3 is TGTGCCAGCAGTAGGACGCCGTCCTACAATGAGCAGTTCTTC.

V is TRBV9 and J is TRBJ2-3; 12 positions agree with TRBD2. CDR1 is SGDLS and CDR2 is YYNGEE in the germline V gene. This CDR3 is built from 17 residues. J was trimmed by 2 bases and V by 0 bases; bases with no gene match: 4. For the CDR3, the DNA is TGTGCCAGCAGCGTAGAGCCTAGCGGGAGGGTCACAGATACGCAGTATTTT. Its protein product is CASSVEPSGRVTDTQYF.

CDR3 sequence: CASSNRDSPYEQYF. As DNA, the CDR3 is TGTGCCAGCAGTAACCGGGACAGCCCCTACGAGCAGTACTTC. The J gene is TRBJ2-7, the V gene TRBV28, with 7 bases that match TRBD1. The CDR3 consists of 14 residues. From germline, CDR1 is MDHEN and CDR2 SYDVKM. V lost 5 bases, J lost 2 bases, and 6 bases stayed unmatched.

This chain connects TRBV2 to TRBJ2-5, with D unresolved. Trimming left V 10 bases short and J 1 base short, with 16 bases between. There are 14 residues in the CDR3. Germline values: CDR1 SNHLY, CDR2 FYNNEI. The CDR3 DNA reads TGTGCCACCCAACCGGACGGGTTCCAAGAGACCCAGTACTTC. It is translated as CATQPDGFQETQYF.

The chain uses TRBV6-5 and TRBJ2-3, with D tentatively TRBD2 (5 bases). V gave up 2 bases and J gave up 2 bases, with 11 bases separating them. The CDR3 contains 15 residues. Germline CDR1 MNHEY, CDR2 SVGAGI. CDR3 sequence (DNA): TGTGCCAGCAGTTACCAACTAGGATCCACAGATACGCAGTATTTT. Protein: CASSYQLGSTDTQYF.

V gene TRBV18 combines with J gene TRBJ2-2; the match to TRBD2 covers 15 bases. Unmatched junction bases numbered 5, after V lost 4 bases and J lost 2 bases. This CDR3 has 18 residues. Germline CDR1 reads KGHSH; CDR2 reads LQKENI. CDR3 residues: CASSLGLAGGVNTGELFF. CDR3 nucleotide sequence: TGTGCCAGCTCACTGGGACTAGCGGGAGGCGTTAACACCGGGGAGCTGTTTTTT. The whole variable domain, remainder taken from reference TRBV18 and TRBJ2-2, is NAGVMQNPRHLVRRRGQEARLRCSPMKGHSHVYWYRQLPEEGLKFMVYLQKENIIDESGMPKERFSAEFPKEGPSILRIQQVVRGDSAAYFCASSLGLAGGVNTGELFFGEGSRLTVL.

V gene TRBV27 combines with J gene TRBJ2-1; possibly TRBD1 or TRBD2 for D (5 bases each). The CDR3 consists of 14 residues. In germline, CDR1 is MNHEY, CDR2 SMNVEV (reference sequence). The ends were cut back, 0 bases at V and 5 bases at J, with 8 bases in the middle. The DNA of the CDR3 is TGTGCCAGCAGTTTATCCCGGGGACACAATGAGCAGTTCTTC. This gives the protein CASSLSRGHNEQFF.

The chain combines TRBV9 with TRBJ2-7; 7 positions match TRBD1. In germline, CDR1 is SGDLS, CDR2 YYNGEE. The CDR3 spans 13 residues. The V and J ends lost 3 bases and 3 bases, in that order; junction bases with no gene match: 3. CDR3 DNA sequence: TGTGCCAGCAGCGCCGGGACAGACTACGAGCAGTACTTC. Protein: CASSAGTDYEQYF.

A single count supports this clone. This chain uses TRBV4-3 with TRBJ2-2, with D tentatively TRBD1 or TRBD2 (6 bases each). Looked up from germline, CDR1 is LGHNA and CDR2 is YSLEER. This CDR3 has 17 residues. V lost 0 bases and J 0 bases, leaving 11 bases between the germline ends. This chain's CDR3 is CASSQDGGPANTGELFF. The CDR3 nucleotides read TGCGCCAGCAGCCAAGATGGGGGGCCGGCGAACACCGGGGAGCTGTTTTTT.

This chain uses TRBV7-8 with TRBJ2-7; 9 nucleotides line up with TRBD2. The CDR3 has 13 amino acids. V shed 3 bases and J 6 bases; nucleotides not matched to a gene: 3. Germline V lookup: CDR1 SGHVS, CDR2 FQNEAQ. Written as DNA, the CDR3 is TGTGCCAGCAGCTTCGGCGGGAGGGTCGAGCAGTACTTC. It yields the protein CASSFGGRVEQYF.

In its sample, this clone was seen once. This sequence joins TRBV7-9 and TRBJ2-1, with 7 bases aligning to TRBD1. Per germline, CDR1 SEHNR and CDR2 FQNEAQ (reference sequence). The length of the CDR3 is 15 residues. V gave up 3 bases and J gave up 2 bases; unmatched junction bases: 4. The CDR3 region has the DNA TGTGCCAGCAGCTTCAAGGGGGCCGCCTACAATGAGCAGTTCTTC. It encodes CASSFKGAAYNEQFF.

The J gene is TRBJ2-7, the V gene TRBV27; D not resolved. The germline V gene encodes CDR1 MNHEY and CDR2 SMNVEV (reference sequence). This CDR3 region has 14 residues. The V end was cut by 0 bases, the J end by 0 bases, with 6 bases between. The CDR3, as DNA: TGTGCCAGCAGTTTATCGGTACGCTCCTACGAGCAGTACTTC. Amino acids: CASSLSVRSYEQYF.

This chain connects TRBV5-4 to TRBJ2-7; 8 nucleotides line up with TRBD1. CDR1 and CDR2 (germline): SGHNT, YYREEE (reference sequence). The CDR3 consists of 13 residues. Germline trimming cut 3 bases from V and 9 bases from J; bases unmatched to any gene: 8. The CDR3 nucleotides are TGTGCCAGCAGCTCGGGACAGGAGGCCATGCAGTACTTC. Amino acid sequence: CASSSGQEAMQYF.

This CDR3 is CASSQLGYEQYF. In DNA form, the CDR3 reads TGTGCCAGCAGCCAGCTAGGGTACGAGCAGTACTTC. V and J are TRBV14 and TRBJ2-7; D not certain. The CDR3 runs to 12 residues. Germline CDR1 is SGHDN and CDR2 is FVKESK. The ends were cut back, 3 bases at V and 4 bases at J, with 7 bases in the middle.

This CDR3 is CASSLVGNTGELFF. As DNA, the CDR3 is TGTGCCAGCAGCTTAGTTGGGAACACCGGGGAGCTGTTTTTT. The chain has TRBV11-2 and TRBJ2-2; D is unclear. This CDR3 has 14 amino acids. V was trimmed by 1 base and J by 1 base, leaving 4 bases between them. Looked up from germline, CDR1 is SGHAT and CDR2 is FQNNGV.

The J gene is TRBJ2-1, the V gene TRBV19; D ambiguous. This CDR3 has 13 residues. Germline CDR1 is LNHDA and CDR2 is SQIVND (reference sequence). V lost 7 bases and J lost 3, with 10 bases in between. The CDR3 spells CASTTGHYNEQFF. CDR3 DNA sequence: TGTGCCAGTACTACCGGCCACTACAATGAGCAGTTCTTC.

The V gene is TRBV29-1, the J gene TRBJ2-1; 12 bases align to TRBD1. CDR1 and CDR2 (germline): SQVTM, ANQGSEA. The CDR3 has 13 residues. V gave up 6 bases and J gave up 8 bases; unmatched junction bases: 5. DNA for the CDR3: TGCAGCGTCCTCGGGACAGGGGGCTATGAGCAGTTCTTC. It codes for CSVLGTGGYEQFF.